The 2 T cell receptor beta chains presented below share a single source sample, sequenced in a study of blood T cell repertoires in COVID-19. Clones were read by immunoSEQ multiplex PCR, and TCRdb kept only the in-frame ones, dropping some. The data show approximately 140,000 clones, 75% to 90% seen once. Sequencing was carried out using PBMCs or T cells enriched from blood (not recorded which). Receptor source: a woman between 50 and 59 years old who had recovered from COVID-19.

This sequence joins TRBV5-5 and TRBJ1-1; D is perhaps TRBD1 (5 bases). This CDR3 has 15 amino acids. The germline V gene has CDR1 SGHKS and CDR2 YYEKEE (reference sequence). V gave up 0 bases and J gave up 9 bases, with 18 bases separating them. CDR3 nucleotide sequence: TGTGCCAGCAGCTTGGGACAGACAACCGACACAAAAGCTTTCTTT. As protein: CASSLGQTTDTKAFF.

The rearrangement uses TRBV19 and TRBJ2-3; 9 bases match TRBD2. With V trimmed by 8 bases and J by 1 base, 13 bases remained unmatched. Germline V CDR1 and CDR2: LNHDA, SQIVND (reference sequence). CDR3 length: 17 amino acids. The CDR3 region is CASCERGDSHRTDTQYF. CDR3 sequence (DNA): TGTGCCAGTTGTGAGCGGGGGGACTCTCATCGCACAGATACGCAGTATTTT. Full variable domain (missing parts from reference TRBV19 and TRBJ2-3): DGGITQSPKYLFRKEGQNVTLSCEQNLNHDAMYWYRQDPGQGLRLIYYSQIVNDFQKGDIAEGYSVSREKKESFPLTVTSAQKNPTAFYLCASCERGDSHRTDTQYFGPGTRLTVL.